This T cell receptor beta chain is drawn from a study of T cell repertoires in cytomegalovirus infection. Study-level background: From public TCR beta signatures came an indication of both CMV infection and matching HLA type. General observations from the study: Within the response measured ex vivo, HLA-C-restricted CMV-specific TCR beta clonotypes were dominant. Using cumulative public TCR beta family frequency, the authors identified those who carried CMV together with the relevant HLA.

On this clonotype itself: Its target is unknown.

Each CDR3 protein is one row after TCRdb ran MiXCR on the reads. Here the sample spans more than 400,000 distinct CDR3 sequences, around a quarter being singletons. This sequence was found in a human donor in good health (CMV status not recorded). Some clones in this sample may be carry-over from other donors' samples. The specimen was PBMCs.

CDR3 in amino acids: CASSQPGQINSPLHF. Here the CDR3 DNA reads TGTGCCAGCAGCCAGCCGGGACAAATTAATTCACCCCTCCACTTT. The J gene is TRBJ1-6, the V gene TRBV11-2, with D perhaps TRBD1 (6 bases). Trimming stripped 5 bases from V and 6 bases from J, with 14 bases between. The CDR3 is made up of 15 amino acids. Germline CDR1 and CDR2: SGHAT and FQNNGV.